This paragraph reports one T cell receptor (beta chain). Its antigen is unknown. Base qualities were left out, and no much larger clone turns up one base away. These data originate in a study of T cell responses to AZD1222 COVID-19 vaccine listed by TCRdb under 2021. Broadly, across the study: TCR sequencing was performed for more than 230 trial participants, of whom 200 to 210 were given two doses of AZD1222 and some 26 were given two doses of MenACWY control vaccine. Enrollment into the trials was organized by age into subgroups of 18-55, 56-69 and 70-plus years, and those subgroups contained approximately 150, 30 and 60 TCR-sequenced participants, respectively. Broad study findings and their caveats: Participants were mostly white British, with more females than males. The authors suggested clonal diversity may have been underestimated. Because no day 14 peak-response samples were available, repertoires were characterized only after the peak T cell response. In the small 56-69-year group, the increase in depth fell short of significance, most likely because of low power. After two AZD1222 doses, both the breadth and the depth of spike-specific TCRs were significantly higher than at day 0 and than in MenACWY recipients. Conclusions about previously exposed vaccinees are limited, since just six or seven AZD1222 recipients were seropositive for SARS-CoV-2 at baseline. Reportedly, close to half of the unique spike-specific TCRs recognized epitopes lying outside the regions that are mutated in the B.1.351 and B.1.1.7 variants. Vaccine-associated CD4 TCRs spanned the whole spike protein, with dominant responses in regions 160-218 and 743-854.

The CDR3 regions of human TCRbeta chains were subjected to immunosequencing. Processing in the source paper ran as follows. Repertoire TCRs were checked for matches against a reference library of SARS-CoV-2-specific TCRs that had been generated using the MIRA antigen-specificity platform. Breadth was defined as the fraction of unique TCRs that were SARS-CoV-2-associated. Depth was defined as the fraction of total T cells that were SARS-CoV-2-associated. Using the MIRA data, every spike-specific TCR was mapped to the spike region that the TCR reacted to and assigned to either a CD4 or a CD8 class. Log10-transformed breadth and depth values were compared by one-way ANOVA with Sidak's multiple comparisons tests. TCRdb stores this immuneACCESS table with in-frame sequences only. Part of the clones is absent; in the studies checked, under half of the shortfall reflects unresolved V genes, and no reason is known for the rest. The V and J calls and clone size are taken from that table; D and trimming were inferred from the DNA. The sample records roughly 140,000 clones, 92% of which are singletons. The ten largest clones represent about 10% of the sample.

The sample's time point, from its label and the paper: about 28 days (+/-7) after the second vaccine dose. Because spike-specific TCR depth and breadth did not differ between the two schedules, AZD1222 recipients who got a second dose at roughly 4 weeks were pooled with those who got a second dose at roughly 12 weeks. Vaccinee samples came from UK trials COV001 and COV002, including a single-blind randomized controlled phase 2/3 trial of AZD1222 (ChAdOx1 nCoV-19) in healthy adults. For TCRbeta chain sequencing, PBMC samples from trial participants were taken at day 0 and at day 28 after the second dose. From the germline V gene, CDR1 is SNHLY and CDR2 is FYNNEI. Its CDR3 holds 15 amino acids, cysteine through phenylalanine. The CDR3 DNA has 45 bases and is translated from base 1. V is clipped by 6 bases and J by 0 bases, and the sequence between their germline boundaries is 12 bases long.

The chain employs TRBV2 and TRBJ1-5; the D gene is not confidently resolved. This material consisted of peripheral blood, taken 28 days after the second AZD1222 dose. The TCR originated in an adult who received the AZD1222 COVID-19 vaccine. CDR3 reads: CASRAAGNSNQPQHF. Here is the DNA: TGTGCCAGCAGGGCCGCGGGCAATAGCAATCAGCCCCAGCATTTT.